Following are 22 T cell receptor beta chains from one sample sequenced in a study of spatial heterogeneity in lung cancer. Time point: sample taken at primary tumor resection. No cell sorting; template was whole RNA from tumor, lung tissue or PBMC. TCRdb itself ran the 5' RACE reads through MiXCR, one entry per CDR3 protein. The data contain roughly 11,000 distinct CDR3 sequences, roughly 4% of them singletons. The source was normal lung tissue next to the tumor, collected at surgery. The receptors here all came from a male donor with early-stage non-small cell lung cancer.

In its sample, this clonotype ranks as medium-sized. This beta chain is a stray sequence in a library constructed for alpha chains; its clone size is not meaningful. The chain joins TRBV7-8 to TRBJ2-7; D perhaps matches TRBD1 (6 bases). CDR3 length: 14 amino acids. V was shortened by 2 bases and J by 4 bases, with 12 bases between the two germline ends. The germline V gene encodes CDR1 SGHVS and CDR2 FQNEAQ. CDR3 nucleotide sequence: TGTGCCAGCAGCTTACAACAGGGAATATACGAGCAGTACTTC. It specifies CASSLQQGIYEQYF.

This clonotype is medium-sized by share. This beta chain turned up in a library designed for alpha chains; as an off-target read, its abundance says little. The chain has TRBV11-2 and TRBJ2-3, with 12 bases lining up with TRBD2. V shed 6 bases, J shed 2 bases, and the junction held 6 bases outside the gene matches. Germline V gives CDR1 SGHAT, CDR2 FQNNGV. The length of the CDR3 is 16 residues. The CDR3 spells CASRSGLAGHTDTQYF. CDR3 coding DNA: TGTGCCAGCAGATCCGGACTAGCGGGACACACAGATACGCAGTATTTT.

On this clonotype: A junction boundary mismatches the germline segment, possibly from a read error. The size of this beta chain means little, since it is a stray read in a library made for alpha chains. The V call is TRBV3-1, the J call TRBJ1-6, with D unclear. Per the germline V gene, CDR1 is LGHDT and CDR2 is YNNKEL (reference sequence). CDR3 size: 14 residues. The DNA for the CDR3 is TGTGCCAGCAGCCACCTAATAAATAAGTCACCCCTCCACTTT. Amino acids: CASSHLINKSPLHF.

This clonotype counts as medium-sized. Because the library targeted alpha chains, this beta chain is an off-target read whose size means little. This chain connects TRBV20-1 to TRBJ2-3; possibly TRBD1 or TRBD2 for D (5 bases each). The CDR3 is 13 residues long. Deletions cut 3 bases from V and 0 bases from J, with 7 bases between. Germline values: CDR1 DFQATT, CDR2 SNEGSKA (reference sequence). The CDR3 protein is CSASGASTDTQYF. Here the CDR3 DNA reads TGCAGTGCTAGCGGGGCTAGCACAGATACGCAGTATTTT.

This clonotype was seen only a few times. A library prepared for alpha chains yielded this beta chain as an off-target read; its size is of little meaning. The chain combines TRBV5-1 with TRBJ2-6; D is ambiguous. V was pared by 6 bases and J by 1 base, with 14 bases between. Germline CDR1 and CDR2: SGHRS and YFSETQ. This CDR3 region has 16 residues. As DNA, the CDR3 is TGCGCCAGCACCACTTTTATCGGGTCTGGGGCCAACGTCCTGACTTTC. This translates into CASTTFIGSGANVLTF.

A note on this clonotype: The library was built for alpha chains, so this beta chain is an off-target read and its size means little. The V gene is TRBV4-2, the J gene TRBJ2-3, with 10 positions matching TRBD2. V lost 0 bases to trimming and J lost 5 bases; unmatched junction nucleotides: 5. This CDR3 is built from 16 residues. Germline V gene sequence: CDR1 LGHNA, CDR2 YNFKEQ. The CDR3 DNA reads TGTGCCAGCAGCCAAGATCCGGCTAGCGGGAGAGATACGCAGTATTTT. This encodes CASSQDPASGRDTQYF.

In this sample, this clonotype turned up many times. Little can be read into the size of this beta chain, an off-target read in a library designed for alpha chains. The chain recombines TRBV4-1 with TRBJ2-7; D remains ambiguous. The V gene's germline CDR1 is MGHRA and CDR2 YSYEKL. V lost 5 bases and J 3 bases, leaving 11 bases between the germline ends. This CDR3 region has 13 residues. The CDR3 loop reads CASSAERFYEQYF. For the CDR3, the DNA is TGCGCCAGCAGCGCAGAGAGGTTCTACGAGCAGTACTTC.

This clonotype is medium-sized. This beta chain is a stray read from a library made for alpha chains; its abundance is not meaningful. The chain carries TRBV24-1 and TRBJ2-7; maybe TRBD2 (5 bases). CDR3 length: 12 residues. Germline assignment: CDR1 KGHDR and CDR2 SFDVKD. V shed 10 bases and J shed 2 bases, with 11 bases lying between them. The CDR3 DNA sequence: TGTGCCACACGAAGGCGGGCCTACGAGCAGTACTTC. As protein: CATRRRAYEQYF.

This clonotype is medium-sized (0.01 to 0.1%). A library prepared for alpha chains yielded this beta chain as an off-target read; its size is of little meaning. This sequence joins TRBV11-3 and TRBJ2-5; TRBD2 agrees at 12 bases. This CDR3 spans 16 amino acids. Trimming took 5 bases from V and 2 from J; bases not matched to a gene: 6. Germline CDR1 and CDR2: SGHNT and YENEEA. Here the CDR3 DNA reads TGTGCCAGCAGCCCAGGGACTAGCGGGTCTCAAGAGACCCAGTACTTC. This gives the protein CASSPGTSGSQETQYF.

This clonotype has ten or more counts. Because the library targeted alpha chains, this beta chain is an off-target read whose size means little. The rearrangement uses TRBV7-2 and TRBJ2-6, with D maybe TRBD1 (5 bases). V shed 5 bases and J shed 1 base, with 12 bases lying between them. Per germline, CDR1 SGHTA and CDR2 FQGNSA. This CDR3 contains 16 residues. CDR3 loop: CASSQDSVSGANVLTF. CDR3 nucleotides: TGTGCCAGCAGCCAAGACAGCGTGTCTGGGGCCAACGTCCTGACTTTC.

At least ten counts were recorded for this clonotype. The library was built for alpha chains, so this beta chain is an off-target read and its size means little. V and J are TRBV14 and TRBJ2-7; no clear D. The V end lost 2 bases, the J end lost 5 bases, and 10 bases lay between the germline ends. The CDR3 runs 13 residues. Germline V gene data show CDR1 as SGHDN and CDR2 as FVKESK. Here the CDR3 DNA reads TGTGCCAGCAGCCAAATTAGACACGACGAGCAGTACTTC. It translates to CASSQIRHDEQYF.

In its sample, this clonotype is medium-sized. Found in a library prepared for alpha chains, this beta chain is an off-target read, and its abundance has little meaning. The CDR3 nucleotides are TGCGCCAGCAGCTTGGCGGGTCAGTCCGACAGTCATGGCTACACCTTC. Translation gives CASSLAGQSDSHGYTF. The rearrangement links TRBV5-1 to TRBJ1-2, with D possibly matching TRBD1 (5 bases). V gave up 0 bases and J gave up 6 bases, with 18 bases separating them. The CDR3 contains 16 residues. Germline CDR1 is SGHRS and CDR2 is YFSETQ.

Concerning this clonotype itself: In a library made to pick up alpha chains, this beta chain is a stray read with a size that means little. The V and J genes are TRBV28 and TRBJ1-5; the D is unclear. CDR3 length equals 13 residues. Trimming removed 3 bases from V and 7 bases from J, with 10 bases in between. Germline CDR1 is MDHEN and CDR2 is SYDVKM. In nucleotides, the CDR3 is TGTGCCAGCAGTTTTAATCGTTTACAGCCCCAGCATTTT. It encodes CASSFNRLQPQHF.

Ten or more counts support this clonotype. This beta chain came through as a stray read in a library set up for alpha chains, and its size says little. The chain is built from TRBV12-3 or TRBV12-4 and TRBJ1-1; D unresolved. V was clipped by 5 bases and J by 4 bases, with 11 bases between them. This CDR3 comprises 13 residues. CDR3 in DNA: TGTGCCAGCAGTCTTGGCCCGGGCACTGAAGCTTTCTTT. Translating it yields CASSLGPGTEAFF.

In its sample, this clonotype was seen many times. This beta chain turned up in a library designed for alpha chains; as an off-target read, its abundance says little. Written as DNA, the CDR3 is TGTGCCAGCAGCTTAGTGGGACACTCAAAAGAGACCCAGTACTTC. Protein: CASSLVGHSKETQYF. The chain couples TRBV7-2 to TRBJ2-5; the D gene is possibly TRBD1 (6 bases). This CDR3 contains 15 residues. V was cut by 1 base and J by 3 bases, with 12 bases left in between. Germline-derived CDR1 and CDR2 are SGHTA and FQGNSA.

This clonotype occurred many times. Since it is a stray read in a library aimed at alpha chains, this beta chain has a size that is not meaningful. The gene calls are TRBV6-5 and TRBJ2-3, with D hard to call. Trimming left V 0 bases short and J 0 bases short, with 10 bases between. The length of the CDR3 is 16 residues. CDR1 and CDR2 from the germline V gene are MNHEY and SVGAGI. The CDR3 DNA reads as TGTGCCAGCAGTTACTCTACGTGGGGAAGCACAGATACGCAGTATTTT. Residues: CASSYSTWGSTDTQYF.

In its sample, this clonotype was seen many times. In a library made to pick up alpha chains, this beta chain is a stray read with a size that means little. V usage is TRBV28 and J usage is TRBJ1-2; D is ambiguous. The ends were cut back, 6 bases at V and 6 bases at J, with 20 bases in the middle. Germline V gene data show CDR1 as MDHEN and CDR2 as SYDVKM. The CDR3 runs 15 residues. The CDR3 protein is CASREGGGEFNGYTF. The CDR3 region has the DNA TGTGCCAGCAGGGAGGGAGGCGGTGAGTTCAATGGCTACACCTTC.

This clonotype appeared many times. As an off-target read in a library built for alpha chains, this beta chain has a frequency of little significance. The chain employs TRBV20-1 and TRBJ2-7; the D gene is possibly TRBD2 (6 bases). Trimming took 1 base from V and 3 from J, leaving 13 bases between them. This CDR3 spans 14 amino acids. Germline CDR1 and CDR2: DFQATT and SNEGSKA (reference sequence). For the CDR3, the DNA is TGCAGTGCTAGAGGGCCTCTAGCGAGCTACGAGCAGTACTTC. This translates into CSARGPLASYEQYF.

This clonotype was detected many times. With the library built for alpha chains, this beta chain is off target and its frequency is not meaningful. This chain connects TRBV27 to TRBJ1-2; the D is unclear. The CDR3 contains 13 residues. V lost 4 bases and J lost 6, with 12 bases in between. From germline, CDR1 is MNHEY and CDR2 SMNVEV (reference sequence). CDR3 bases: TGTGCCAGCAGTTCCTACCCACGCGATGGCTACACCTTC. Protein: CASSSYPRDGYTF.

This clonotype was found a few times. This beta chain is a stray read from a library made for alpha chains; its abundance is not meaningful. This chain uses TRBV7-9 with TRBJ1-3; D perhaps matches TRBD1 (5 bases). V was trimmed by 1 base and J by 3 bases, leaving 10 bases between them. The CDR3 loop spans 15 amino acids. The V gene's germline CDR1 is SEHNR and CDR2 FQNEAQ (reference sequence). The CDR3 nucleotides read TGTGCCAGCAGCTTAGGCTGGGACGGTGGAAACACCATATATTTT. Translated, it gives CASSLGWDGGNTIYF.

Notes on this clonotype: Being off target in a library aimed at alpha chains, this beta chain has a size of little meaning. The J gene is TRBJ2-3, the V gene TRBV7-8; 9 bases are shared with TRBD1. This CDR3 contains 16 residues. Germline-derived CDR1 and CDR2 are SGHVS and FQNEAQ. Trimming removed 0 bases from V and 5 bases from J; junction bases left unmatched: 6. The DNA for the CDR3 is TGTGCCAGCAGCTTAGCTTGGGACAGGGACTTAGATACGCAGTATTTT. This translates into CASSLAWDRDLDTQYF. The variable domain in full, completed from reference TRBV7-8 and TRBJ2-3, reads GAGVSQSPRYKVAKRGQDVALRCDPISGHVSLFWYQQALGQGPEFLTYFQNEAQLDKSGLPSDRFFAERPEGSVSTLKIQRTQQEDSAVYLCASSLAWDRDLDTQYFGPGTRLTVL.

This clonotype was seen many times. This beta chain is an off-target read within a library intended for alpha chains, so its frequency means little. The V gene is TRBV7-2, the J gene TRBJ2-4; tentative D call: TRBD1 (6 bases). The V gene's germline CDR1 is SGHTA and CDR2 FQGNSA. The CDR3 has 13 amino acids. V shed 6 bases and J shed 9 bases, with 15 bases lying between them. CDR3 amino acids: CASSYRKGGIQYF. Written as DNA, the CDR3 is TGTGCCAGCAGTTACCGGAAAGGGGGCATTCAGTACTTC.